This TCR beta chain was retrieved from a study of T cells in Graves' hyperthyroidism and ophthalmopathy. This clonotype was detected only a few times. Its antigen is as yet unknown. TCR beta CDR3 region amplification was performed from RNA transcripts. The HTBI primer set served for first-round RT-PCR of the TCR CDR3. TCRdb analysed the multiplex PCR reads with MiXCR anew, one entry per CDR3 protein. The sample includes hundreds of thousands of distinct CDR3 sequences, 15% to 18% seen only once; the top ten take around an eighth. General study points: For ophthalmopathy, model prediction preceded onset by a median around six months.

Source material: blood. The clonotype originates from a woman aged 18-35 years with Graves' hyperthyroidism.

CDR3 DNA: TGTGCCAGCAGCCCCTCCGGGACTAGTTCCTACGAGCAGTACTTC. As protein: CASSPSGTSSYEQYF. The chain recombines TRBV9 with TRBJ2-7; TRBD2 aligns across 8 bases. The V gene end was trimmed by 4 bases and the J gene end by 1 base; junction bases not matched to a gene: 7. Germline CDR1 is SGDLS and CDR2 is YYNGEE. The length of the CDR3 is 15 residues. Based on the CDR3 plus reference TRBV9 and TRBJ2-7, the full variable domain is DSGVTQTPKHLITATGQRVTLRCSPRSGDLSVYWYQQSLDQGLQFLIQYYNGEERAKGNILERFSAQQFPDLHSELNLSSLELGDSALYFCASSPSGTSSYEQYFGPGTRLTVT.